This T cell receptor beta chain was obtained from a study of CD8+CD57+ T cells in acquired aplastic anemia. Turning to the study itself: When averaged, DNA from sorted CD4+ and CD8+ cells came to 3.2 ug.

Both TCR beta VDJ combination and CDR3 sequence profiling were carried out. Genomic DNA was the template for this profiling. TCRdb processed the reads anew with MiXCR; each CDR3 protein has one entry. The repertoire holds around 150,000 distinct CDR3 sequences, with around 52% as singletons. General observations from the study: The CD8+ Simpson's diversity of patients and controls was not significantly different.

This CDR3 region has 12 residues. Trimming left V 1 base short and J 7 bases short, with 11 bases between. In germline, CDR1 is DFQATT, CDR2 SNEGSKA (reference sequence). Patients chosen for sequencing had shown CD8+CD57+ cell expansion by flow cytometry. At the time of blood sampling, patients had not yet received any therapy. Note on this clonotype: No antigen is known for it.

The receptor was derived from a human donor with aplastic anemia. V is TRBV20-1 and J is TRBJ2-7; perhaps TRBD2 as D (6 bases). The sequenced material came from sorted CD4+, CD8+, or CD8+CD57+ T cells (not recorded which) from PBMCs. CDR3 coding DNA: TGCAGTGCTAGAGGTCCTAGCGAGGAGCAGTACTTC. Encoded protein: CSARGPSEEQYF.